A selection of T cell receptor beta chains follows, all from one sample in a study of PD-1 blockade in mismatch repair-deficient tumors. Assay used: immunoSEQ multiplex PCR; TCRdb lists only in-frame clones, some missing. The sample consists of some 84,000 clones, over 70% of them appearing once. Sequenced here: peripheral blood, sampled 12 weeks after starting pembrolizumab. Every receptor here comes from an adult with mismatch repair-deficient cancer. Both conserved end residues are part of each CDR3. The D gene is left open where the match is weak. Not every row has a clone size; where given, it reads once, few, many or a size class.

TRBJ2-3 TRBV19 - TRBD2 TGTGCCAGTAGTGGACGACTAGCGGGAGGGTACACAGATACGCAGTATTTT CASSGRLAGGYTDTQYF
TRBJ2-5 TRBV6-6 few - TGTGCCAGCAGTTGGTCTCAAGAGACCCAGTACTTC CASSWSQETQYF
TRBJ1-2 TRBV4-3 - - TGCGCCAGCAGTAATCGGGCTGGTAATGGCTACACCTTC CASSNRAGNGYTF
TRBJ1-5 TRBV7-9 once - TGTGCCAGCAGCTTAGCGGGCAGGGGTAGCAATCAGCCCCAGCATTTT CASSLAGRGSNQPQHF
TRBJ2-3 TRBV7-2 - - TGTGCCAGCAGCTTAGAAACCCCCCCGGATACGCAGTATTTT CASSLETPPDTQYF
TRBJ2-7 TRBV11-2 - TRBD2 TGTGCCAGCAGCTTGACTAGCGGGAGTGGGTCCGAGCAGTACTTC CASSLTSGSGSEQYF
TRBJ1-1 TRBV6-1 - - TGTGCCAGCAGGGATGGAGGGACGAACACTGAAGCTTTCTTT CASRDGGTNTEAFF
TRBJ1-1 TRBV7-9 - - TGTGCCAGCAGCTTAAATTGGGCTAACACTGAAGCTTTCTTT CASSLNWANTEAFF
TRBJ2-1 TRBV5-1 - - TGCGCCAGCAGCTTGGTGAACGGGCCTTACAATGAGCAGTTCTTC CASSLVNGPYNEQFF
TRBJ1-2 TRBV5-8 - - TGTGCCAGCAGCTTGGCCCGTGGCGGCAACTATGGCTACACCTTC CASSLARGGNYGYTF
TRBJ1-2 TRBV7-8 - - TGTGCCAGCAGCTTAAACAACCCAGACTATGGCTACACCTTC CASSLNNPDYGYTF
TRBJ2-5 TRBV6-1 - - TGTGCCAGCAGGAACCCCGAGGGGGTAGGCGAGACCCAGTACTTC CASRNPEGVGETQYF
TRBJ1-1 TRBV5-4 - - TGTGCCAGCAGCTTGGAGAGGAACACTGAAGCTTTCTTT CASSLERNTEAFF
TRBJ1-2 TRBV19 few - TGTGCCAGTAGTCCAGGGACCGGCTATGGCTACACCTTC CASSPGTGYGYTF
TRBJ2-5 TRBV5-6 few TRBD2 TGTGCCAGCAGCTCATGGACTAGCGGGAGCCAAGAGACCCAGTACTTC CASSSWTSGSQETQYF
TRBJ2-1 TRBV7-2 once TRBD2 TGTGCCAGCAGCCCAAGAGGCGGGGGAAGCTACAATGAGCAGTTCTTC CASSPRGGGSYNEQFF
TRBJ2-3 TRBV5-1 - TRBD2 TGCGCCAGCAGCTTCAGGACTAGCGGATCCACAGATACGCAGTATTTT CASSFRTSGSTDTQYF
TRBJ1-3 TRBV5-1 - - TGCGCCAGCAGCTTGGGACCCGGAAACACCATATATTTT CASSLGPGNTIYF
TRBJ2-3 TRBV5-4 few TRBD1 TGTGCCAGCAGCTTGTGGACAGGGGGGTCAGATACGCAGTATTTT CASSLWTGGSDTQYF
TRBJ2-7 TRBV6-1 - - TGTGCCAGCAGGGGTCGGCGGGGACTCTACGAGCAGTACTTC CASRGRRGLYEQYF
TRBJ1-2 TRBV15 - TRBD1 TGTGCCACCAGCTCGAACAGGGGGGGGATCTATGGCTACACCTTC CATSSNRGGIYGYTF
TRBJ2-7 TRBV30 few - TGTGCCTGGAGTGTTATAGGGCGTCAGCAGTACTTC CAWSVIGRQQYF
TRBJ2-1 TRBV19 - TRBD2 TGTGCCAGTAGGTTGAAAAGCGGGAGGGCCCGCTACAATGAGCAGTTCTTC CASRLKSGRARYNEQFF
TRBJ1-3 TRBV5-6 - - TGTGCCAGCAGCTTGGGCAGGGCCGCTGGAAACACCATATATTTT CASSLGRAAGNTIYF
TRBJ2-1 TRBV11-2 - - TGTGCCAGCAGCCCCGTCGGTGCTGAGCAGTTCTTC CASSPVGAEQFF
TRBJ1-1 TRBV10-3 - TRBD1 TGTGCCATCAGTGCAGGGGGGAACACTGAAGCTTTCTTT CAISAGGNTEAFF
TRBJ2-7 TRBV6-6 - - TGTGCCAGCAGCTATAGGGACGGCTCCTACGAGCAGTACTTC CASSYRDGSYEQYF
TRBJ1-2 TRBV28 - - TGTGCCAGCAGTTTGATCAGGGAGGGGGGCTACACCTTC CASSLIREGGYTF
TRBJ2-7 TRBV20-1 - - TGCAGTGCTGACGACAGCTACGAGCAGTACTTC CSADDSYEQYF
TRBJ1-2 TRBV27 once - TGTGCCAGCAGTTTACATCCGGGAACCTATGGCTACACCTTC CASSLHPGTYGYTF
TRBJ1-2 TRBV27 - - TGTGCCAGCAGCCCTCGCCAGCTAACTAACTATGGCTACACCTTC CASSPRQLTNYGYTF
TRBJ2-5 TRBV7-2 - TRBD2 TGTGCCAGCAGTTGGACTAGCGGCCAAGAGACCCAGTACTTC CASSWTSGQETQYF
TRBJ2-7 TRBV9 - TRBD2 TGTGCCAGCAGCCCCCGCCCGGCCATACTAGCGGGAGGCGAGCAGTACTTC CASSPRPAILAGGEQYF
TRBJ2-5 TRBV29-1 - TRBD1 TGCAGCGTGGCTGACAGGGGGGGGGAGACCCAGTACTTC CSVADRGGETQYF
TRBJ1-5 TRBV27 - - TGTGCCAGCAGTTCAAACAGAGACAATCAGCCCCAGCATTTT CASSSNRDNQPQHF
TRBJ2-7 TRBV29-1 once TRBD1 TGCAGCGTTGAATCGCGGGGACAGGCCGACGAGCAGTACTTC CSVESRGQADEQYF
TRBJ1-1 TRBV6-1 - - TGTGCCAGCACTGCCCATGGAGTTCAAGCTTTCTTT CASTAHGVQAFF